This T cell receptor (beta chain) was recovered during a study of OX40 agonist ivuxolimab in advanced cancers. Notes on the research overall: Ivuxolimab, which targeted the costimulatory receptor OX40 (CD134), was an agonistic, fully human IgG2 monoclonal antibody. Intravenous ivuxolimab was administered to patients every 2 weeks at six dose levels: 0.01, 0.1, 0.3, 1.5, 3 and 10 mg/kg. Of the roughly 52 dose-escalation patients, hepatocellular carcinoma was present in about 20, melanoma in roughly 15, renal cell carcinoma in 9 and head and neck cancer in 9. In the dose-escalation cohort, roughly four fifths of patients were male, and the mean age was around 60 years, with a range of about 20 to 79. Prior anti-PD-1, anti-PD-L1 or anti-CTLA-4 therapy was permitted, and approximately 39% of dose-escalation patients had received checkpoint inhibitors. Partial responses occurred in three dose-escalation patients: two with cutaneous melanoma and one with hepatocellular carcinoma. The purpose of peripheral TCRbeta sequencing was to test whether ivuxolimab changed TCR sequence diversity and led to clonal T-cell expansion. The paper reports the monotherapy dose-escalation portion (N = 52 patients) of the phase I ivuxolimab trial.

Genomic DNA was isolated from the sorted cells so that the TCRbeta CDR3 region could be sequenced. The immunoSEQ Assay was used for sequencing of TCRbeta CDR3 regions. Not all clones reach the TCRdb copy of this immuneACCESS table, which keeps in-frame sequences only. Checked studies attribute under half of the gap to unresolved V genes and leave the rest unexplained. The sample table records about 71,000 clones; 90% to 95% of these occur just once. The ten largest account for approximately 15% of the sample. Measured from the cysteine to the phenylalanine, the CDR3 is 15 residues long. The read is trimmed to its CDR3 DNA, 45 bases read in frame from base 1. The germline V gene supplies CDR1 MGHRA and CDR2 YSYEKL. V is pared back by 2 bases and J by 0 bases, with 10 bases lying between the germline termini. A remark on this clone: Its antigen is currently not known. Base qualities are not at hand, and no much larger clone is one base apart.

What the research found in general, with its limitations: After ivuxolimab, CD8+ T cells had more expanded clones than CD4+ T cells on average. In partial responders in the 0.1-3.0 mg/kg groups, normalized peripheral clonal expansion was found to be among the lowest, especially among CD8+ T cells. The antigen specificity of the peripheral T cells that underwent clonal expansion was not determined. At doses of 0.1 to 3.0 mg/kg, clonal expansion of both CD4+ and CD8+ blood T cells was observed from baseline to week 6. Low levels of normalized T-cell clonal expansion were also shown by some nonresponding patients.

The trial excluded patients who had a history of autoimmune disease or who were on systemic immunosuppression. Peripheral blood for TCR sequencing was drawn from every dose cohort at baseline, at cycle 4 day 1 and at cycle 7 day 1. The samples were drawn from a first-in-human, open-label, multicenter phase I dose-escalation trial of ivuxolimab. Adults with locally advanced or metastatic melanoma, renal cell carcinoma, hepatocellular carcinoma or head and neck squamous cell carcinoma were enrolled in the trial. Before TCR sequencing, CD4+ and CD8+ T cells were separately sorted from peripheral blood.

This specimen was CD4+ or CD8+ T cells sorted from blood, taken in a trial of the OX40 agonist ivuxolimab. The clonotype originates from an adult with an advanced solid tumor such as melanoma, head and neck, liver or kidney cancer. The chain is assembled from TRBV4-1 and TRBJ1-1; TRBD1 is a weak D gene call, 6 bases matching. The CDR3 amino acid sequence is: CASSQITGMNTEAFF. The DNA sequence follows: TGCGCCAGCAGCCAAATAACAGGGATGAACACTGAAGCTTTCTTT.